This record looks at one T cell receptor (beta chain) sequence and its context. This entry comes from a study of blood T cell repertoires in COVID-19. Profiled with immunoSEQ multiplex PCR; TCRdb holds only in-frame clones, not every one. The data show 150,000 to 200,000 clones, with 70% to 85% seen just once and approximately 15% held by the top ten. Sequencing was carried out using PBMCs or T cells enriched from blood (not recorded which). The sequence derives from a woman aged 45-59 years who had recovered from COVID-19.

CDR3 bases: TGCGCCAGCAGCTTGGATGTGACTAGCGGGAGGGGAGAGACCCAGTACTTC. Translating gives CASSLDVTSGRGETQYF. The chain carries TRBV5-1 and TRBJ2-5, with 14 bases that match TRBD2. V was clipped by 0 bases and J by 4 bases; unmatched bases: 5. The CDR3 totals 17 residues. The germline gives CDR1 SGHRS, CDR2 YFSETQ.